This TCR beta chain stems from a study of OX40 agonist ivuxolimab in advanced cancers. Background on the study: It was ivuxolimab, an agonistic anti-OX40 (CD134) antibody, that patients were treated with. Mean age about 60 years, range 23 to 79; 82.7% male.

This CDR3 has 16 residues. V lost 3 bases to trimming and J lost 4 bases, with 15 bases between them. Per germline, CDR1 LNHDA and CDR2 SQIVND (reference sequence). General observations from the study: Relative to CD4+ cells, CD8+ T cells on average had more expanded clones.

The data were produced by immunoSEQ multiplex PCR, yet TCRdb's version contains in-frame clones alone and is incomplete. The table lists tens of thousands of clones, approximately 80% of them singletons. In regard to this clone: The antigen is unknown.

The sample was CD4+ or CD8+ T cells sorted from blood, taken in a trial of the OX40 agonist ivuxolimab. This TCR was recovered from an adult with an advanced solid tumor such as melanoma, head and neck, liver or kidney cancer. The chain employs TRBV19 and TRBJ1-4; D not certain. The CDR3 loop reads CASSIAPGYHNEKLFF. The CDR3 DNA is TGTGCCAGTAGTATCGCCCCCGGATATCATAATGAAAAACTGTTTTTT.